Described below is a single TCR beta chain sequence and its context. Its antigen remains unknown. Regarding time point: healthy volunteer bleed at 2 weeks. Unfractionated whole blood served as the source for total RNA extraction. The sample belongs to a study of human T cells and chemical hapten exposure. General observations from the study: TCRs above 1 in 1000 frequency did not change with DPC sensitization.

The library gave individual cDNA molecules unique molecular identifiers. Via MiXCR, TCRdb re-called the RACE reads, giving one row per CDR3 protein. Of 75,000 to 100,000 distinct CDR3 sequences in the sample, approximately 9.7% are singletons; the top ten hold 2.9%. J was trimmed by 2 bases and V by 7 bases; bases with no gene match: 9. There are 15 residues in the CDR3. The genes are TRBV12-3 or TRBV12-4 and TRBJ2-3; 7 bases are shared with TRBD1. The specimen was whole blood. The sequence was obtained from a female donor in good health. Some clones in this sample may be carry-over from other donors' samples. CDR3 DNA: TGTGCCAGCACGGACAGGCCGGATTTCACAGATACGCAGTATTTT. It specifies CASTDRPDFTDTQYF.